This TCR beta chain came from a study of Tregs in tolerant kidney transplant recipients. In the case of this clone: The antigen is undetermined.

Findings of the study overall: The small number of patients limits these findings pending further validation.

Thawed PBMCs were FACS-sorted into unstimulated CD4+CD25+CD127- regulatory T cells, CD4+CD25- non-regulatory cells, CD4 and CD8 cells. The CDR3 is 15 residues long. In germline, CDR1 is MNHNY, CDR2 SVGAGI (reference sequence). V gave up 5 bases and J gave up 3 bases, with 17 bases separating them. The assay was immunoSEQ multiplex PCR, and TCRdb's table has in-frame clones only and misses some. The sample includes over 60,000 clones, roughly nine tenths of them seen just once. The V and J genes are TRBV6-6 and TRBJ2-7; a possible D gene is TRBD1 (6 bases). This clonotype originated in a human donor who received a combined kidney and bone marrow transplant. Sequencing used CD4+ T cells from blood, obtained before the transplant. CDR3 residues: CASSPHRDRNYEQYF. CDR3 DNA sequence: TGTGCCAGCAGTCCCCACAGGGATAGGAACTACGAGCAGTACTTC.